This paragraph reports one TCR beta chain. This clone has a single count. Its antigen specificity is not known. No base-level quality is on record; no much larger clone is a single base apart. These data come from a study of T cell responses to AZD1222 COVID-19 vaccine (dated by TCRdb to the early 2020s). Regarding the research as a whole: Because spike-specific TCR depth and breadth did not differ between the two schedules, AZD1222 recipients who got a second dose at roughly 4 weeks were pooled with those who got a second dose at roughly 12 weeks. Trial participants were enrolled by age into 18-55, 56-69 and 70-plus year subgroups, with roughly 150, 30 and 60 TCR-sequenced participants respectively. TCR sequencing covered about 230 trial participants: 200 to 220 given two doses of AZD1222 and approximately 26 given two doses of MenACWY control vaccine. Study-wide findings and limitations: Because no samples from the day 14 peak response were available, repertoires could be characterized only after the peak T cell response. After two AZD1222 doses, spike-specific TCR breadth and depth were significantly higher than at day 0 and than in MenACWY recipients. CD4 TCRs associated with the vaccine covered the entire spike protein, and the dominant responses were in regions 160-218 and 743-854. The 56-69-year group was small, and its depth increase did not reach significance, likely because of low power. Most participants were white British and females outnumbered males, and the authors suggested that clonal diversity may have been underestimated. Conclusions about previously exposed vaccinees are limited, since just six AZD1222 recipients were seropositive for SARS-CoV-2 at baseline. Nearly half of unique spike-specific TCRs reportedly recognized epitopes outside regions mutated in the B.1.351 and B.1.1.7 variants.

The time point label corresponds to: baseline before first vaccination. Samples from vaccinated people were obtained from the UK trials COV001 and COV002, which included a single-blind randomized controlled phase 2/3 trial of AZD1222 (ChAdOx1 nCoV-19) in healthy adults. Trial participant PBMC samples were collected at day 0 and day 28 after the second dose for TCRbeta chain sequencing. The CDR3 regions of human TCRbeta chains were subjected to immunosequencing. On the study's bioinformatics: TCRs in the repertoires were matched against a reference library of SARS-CoV-2-specific TCRs that had been generated with the MIRA antigen-specificity platform. Breadth was defined as the fraction of unique TCRs that were SARS-CoV-2-associated, and depth was defined as the fraction of total T cells that were SARS-CoV-2-associated. Using the MIRA data, every spike-specific TCR was mapped to the spike region that the TCR reacted to and assigned to either a CD4 or a CD8 class. Log10-transformed breadth and depth values were compared by one-way ANOVA with Sidak's multiple comparisons tests. TCRdb stores this immuneACCESS table with in-frame sequences only. Part of the clones is absent; in the studies checked, under half of the shortfall reflects unresolved V genes, and no reason is known for the rest. The V and J calls and clone size were taken over from that table, and D and trimming were inferred from the DNA. This sample has about 130,000 clones in its table, and approximately 88% of those were observed once. Of the sample, around 8% is held by the ten largest clones.

The CDR3 has 12 amino acids, counting the end cysteine and phenylalanine. Only the CDR3 region is kept as DNA, spanning 36 bases read in frame from base 1. For CDR1 and CDR2, the germline V gene lists MDHEN and SYDVKM. Unmatched junction bases come to 8, with V trimmed by 5 bases and J by 11 bases. The sequencing here drew on peripheral blood, taken on day 0 of AZD1222 vaccination. This receptor was identified in an adult in good health. The chain joins TRBV28 to TRBJ1-1; 7 middle bases align to TRBD1. This receptor carries the CDR3 CASSLLTGNAFF. The DNA reads TGTGCCAGCAGTCTTCTGACAGGGAATGCTTTCTTT.